The 3 T cell receptor beta chains reported below all come from one sample, sequenced in a study of blood T cells in healthy people across ages. Then a second PCR, running about 7 to 11 cycles, was carried out with a sample-barcoded 5' primer and a J-beta primer mix. In TCRdb, the 5' RACE reads were re-called with MiXCR into one record per CDR3 protein. Among about 680,000 distinct CDR3 sequences listed, more than 40% were seen once. The sequencing sample was made of blood. These receptors all come from a woman aged 55-70 years in good health.

This chain joins TRBV5-1 and TRBJ1-4, with 8 positions matching TRBD1. The germline CDR1 and CDR2 sequences are SGHRS and YFSETQ. The trim removed 2 bases at V and 0 bases at J, leaving 3 bases unmatched. The CDR3 runs to 16 residues. The CDR3 loop reads CASSFAGGPTNEKLFF. The CDR3 DNA reads as TGCGCCAGCAGCTTCGCAGGGGGCCCAACTAATGAAAAACTGTTTTTT.

This chain uses TRBV20-1 with TRBJ2-7; D is possibly TRBD2 (5 bases). The CDR3 is made up of 13 amino acids. The V gene lost 3 bases and the J gene lost 5 bases, with 14 bases spanning the gap. The germline V gene encodes CDR1 DFQATT and CDR2 SNEGSKA (reference sequence). For the CDR3, the DNA is TGCAGTGCTAGGGGTGACTATTCGGACGAGCAGTACTTC. It specifies CSARGDYSDEQYF.

V and J are TRBV27 and TRBJ2-7; 7 nucleotides agree with TRBD2. The CDR3 is 14 amino acids. Germline CDR1 and CDR2: MNHEY and SMNVEV (reference sequence). J gave up 7 bases and V 4 bases, and 10 bases lay outside the gene matches. CDR3 amino acids: CASSYGEGNNEQYF. DNA of the CDR3: TGTGCCAGCAGTTATGGGGAGGGTAACAATGAGCAGTACTTC.